This TCR beta chain was recovered during a study of shared T cell receptors in the human thymus. Repertoires were generated with immunoSEQ multiplex PCR, while TCRdb's copy carries only in-frame clones and drops some. The sample consists of more than 550,000 clones, roughly 86% of them appearing once. The germline CDR1 and CDR2 sequences are SGHRS and YFSETQ. The CDR3 consists of 14 residues. J was trimmed by 3 bases and V by 4 bases; bases with no gene match: 1. These data also formed part of another study, on human thymus T cells. That work states: Related research described thymic repertoires that were highly overlapping among unrelated individuals.

J is TRBJ2-1 and V is TRBV5-1; 10 bases agree with TRBD2. The sequenced sample was thymocytes. The origin of this receptor is a boy less than two years old with a congenital heart defect. Here the CDR3 DNA reads TGCGCCAGCAGCCCTAGCGGGGGCTACAATGAGCAGTTCTTC. It encodes CASSPSGGYNEQFF. Together with reference TRBV5-1 and TRBJ2-1, the CDR3 gives the full variable domain: KAGVTQTPRYLIKTRGQQVTLSCSPISGHRSVSWYQQTPGQGLQFLFEYFSETQRNKGNFPGRFSGRQFSNSRSEMNVSTLELGDSALYLCASSPSGGYNEQFFGPGTRLTVL.